This is a list of T cell receptor beta chains from one sample in a study of shared clonotypes between healthy human individuals. Only in-frame clones appear in the TCRdb table, and some are missing; sequencing was by immunoSEQ multiplex PCR. The data show fewer than 3 million clones, around 92% seen once. Sequencing was performed on naive CD4+ T cells from PBMCs. All receptors come from a man aged 18 to 30 in good health. Some clones in this sample may be carry-over from other donors' samples. The CDR3 runs from the conserved cysteine through the conserved F or W. D genes are given only for firm matches.

j_call | d_call | v_call | cdr3_length | cdr3_aa | cdr3_nt
TRBJ2-1 | NA | TRBV14 | 15 | CASSPFEGSYNEQFF | TGTGCCAGCAGTCCTTTTGAGGGTTCCTACAATGAGCAGTTCTTC
TRBJ2-7 | NA | TRBV2 | 14 | CASISNPGSYEQYF | TGTGCCAGCATTTCGAACCCAGGATCCTACGAGCAGTACTTC
TRBJ2-7 | NA | TRBV6-5 | 13 | CASRTGATYEQYF | TGTGCCAGCAGGACAGGAGCAACCTACGAGCAGTACTTC
TRBJ2-3 | TRBD2 | TRBV27 | 16 | CASSFRLAGTTDTQYF | TGTGCCAGCAGTTTTCGGCTAGCGGGGACCACAGATACGCAGTATTTT
TRBJ2-5 | NA | TRBV7-9 | 16 | CASSPSHRGEGETQYF | TGTGCCAGCAGCCCCAGCCACAGGGGGGAGGGAGAGACCCAGTACTTC
TRBJ2-7 | NA | TRBV28 | 12 | CASSLSYSEQYF | TGTGCCAGCAGTTTAAGTTACTCCGAGCAGTACTTC
TRBJ2-1 | TRBD2 | TRBV4-1 | 15 | CASSYSGIIYNEQFF | TGCGCCAGCAGCTACAGCGGGATAATCTACAATGAGCAGTTCTTC
TRBJ2-7 | TRBD2 | TRBV7-3 | 15 | CASSIGAAGAYEQYF | TGTGCCAGCAGCATAGGGGCAGCGGGGGCCTACGAGCAGTACTTC
TRBJ2-1 | NA | TRBV6-1 | 15 | CASSAGPATYNEQFF | TGTGCCAGCAGTGCGGGACCCGCGACCTACAATGAGCAGTTCTTC
TRBJ1-5 | NA | TRBV7-9 | 14 | CASSLVGGNQPQHF | TGTGCCAGCAGCTTAGTCGGGGGCAATCAGCCCCAGCATTTT